The 15 T cell receptor beta chains presented below share a single source sample, sequenced in a study of blood T cell repertoires in COVID-19. The repertoire was sequenced with immunoSEQ multiplex PCR; TCRdb's copy has only in-frame clones and lacks some. The data hold a few hundred thousand clones, with approximately 81% observed a single time. Sequenced material: PBMCs or T cells enriched from blood (not recorded which). These receptor sequences come from a woman in her forties or fifties who had recovered from COVID-19.

The V call is TRBV29-1, the J call TRBJ1-2; D ambiguous. V dropped 5 bases and J dropped 4 bases, with 14 bases sitting between them. The length of the CDR3 is 13 residues. The germline CDR1 and CDR2 sequences are SQVTM and ANQGSEA. CDR3 sequence (DNA): TGCAGCGTTAGAAGGGTCGGGAGCTATGGCTACACCTTC. This translates into CSVRRVGSYGYTF.

CDR3 protein: CASSKAGGNNSPLHF. The CDR3 DNA is TGTGCCAGTAGTAAGGCAGGGGGCAATAATTCACCCCTCCACTTT. The V and J genes are TRBV19 and TRBJ1-6; 8 bases are a match to TRBD1. Germline V lookup: CDR1 LNHDA, CDR2 SQIVND (reference sequence). The CDR3 runs 15 residues. The V segment lost 4 bases and the J segment 5 bases; nucleotides outside the gene matches: 4. The entire variable domain, with the rest obtained from reference TRBV19 and TRBJ1-6, is as follows: DGGITQSPKYLFRKEGQNVTLSCEQNLNHDAMYWYRQDPGQGLRLIYYSQIVNDFQKGDIAEGYSVSREKKESFPLTVTSAQKNPTAFYLCASSKAGGNNSPLHFGNGTRLTVT.

CDR3 DNA: TGTGCTAGTGCCTCCCCCGCGGCTGGACAGGCACTGAACACTGAAGCTTTCTTT. This codes for CASASPAAGQALNTEAFF. This chain connects TRBV12-5 to TRBJ1-1; 7 bases map to TRBD1. Germline V gene data show CDR1 as LGHNT and CDR2 as FRNRAP. The CDR3 is 18 residues long. Trimming took 7 bases from V and 0 from J; bases not matched to a gene: 17. The full variable domain, with the rest looked up from reference TRBV12-5 and TRBJ1-1, is DARVTQTPRHKVTEMGQEVTMRCQPILGHNTVFWYRQTMMQGLELLAYFRNRAPLDDSGMPKDRFSAEMPDATLATLKIQPSEPRDSAVYFCASASPAAGQALNTEAFFGQGTRLTVV.

This chain uses TRBV2 with TRBJ1-6, with D unresolved. This CDR3 comprises 15 residues. Germline-derived CDR1 and CDR2 are SNHLY and FYNNEI. Trimming removed 4 bases from V and 8 bases from J, with 15 bases in between. This chain's CDR3 is CASSVFQVPDSPLHF. In DNA form, the CDR3 reads TGTGCCAGCAGTGTGTTTCAGGTGCCGGATTCACCCCTCCACTTT.

The V call is TRBV5-1, the J call TRBJ1-3, with a tentative D call TRBD1 (5 bases). The CDR3 is 16 residues long. The germline CDR1 and CDR2 sequences are SGHRS and YFSETQ. With 0 bases removed from V and 1 base from J, the gap between germline ends came to 11 bases. The CDR3 loop is CASSLDGGRSGNTIYF. CDR3 bases: TGCGCCAGCAGCTTGGACGGGGGACGGTCTGGAAACACCATATATTTT.

The CDR3 region is CASSASGVSYEQYF. The CDR3 DNA sequence: TGCGCCAGCAGTGCTAGCGGGGTCTCCTACGAGCAGTACTTC. The chain links TRBV4-1 to TRBJ2-7, with 9 bases identical to TRBD2. The V segment lost 6 bases and the J segment 0 bases; nucleotides outside the gene matches: 3. CDR1 is MGHRA, CDR2 YSYEKL, per germline. The CDR3 extends over 14 amino acids.

J is TRBJ2-5 and V is TRBV7-8; TRBD2 matches at 9 bases. This CDR3 region has 17 residues. The germline gives CDR1 SGHVS, CDR2 FQNEAQ. Trimming cost V 1 base and J 5 bases; bases outside gene matches: 11. CDR3 in amino acids: CASSLGGIAGARETQYF. In DNA form, the CDR3 reads TGTGCCAGCAGCTTAGGAGGGATAGCGGGAGCGAGGGAGACCCAGTACTTC.

The genes are TRBV10-1 and TRBJ2-2; TRBD2 agrees at 9 bases. With 0 bases clipped from V and 5 bases from J, the junction kept 7 bases outside the gene matches. The CDR3 has 17 amino acids. Germline-derived CDR1 and CDR2 are WNHNN and SYGVQD (reference sequence). DNA for the CDR3: TGCGCCAGCAGTGAGTCTTATAGCGGGAGTTTTACCGGGGAGCTGTTTTTT. Translation: CASSESYSGSFTGELFF.

The chain employs TRBV3-1 (or the pseudogene TRBV3-2) and TRBJ2-7; 7 bases fit TRBD1. This CDR3 has 13 residues. Germline V lookup: CDR1 LGHDT, CDR2 YNNKEL (reference sequence). Unmatched junction bases numbered 4, after V lost 6 bases and J lost 2 bases. CDR3 residues: CASRGGSTYEQYF. The CDR3 nucleotides are TGTGCCAGCAGAGGGGGCAGTACCTACGAGCAGTACTTC.

V and J are TRBV5-1 and TRBJ2-7; 9 nucleotides match TRBD1. CDR3 length: 13 residues. Germline V gene data show CDR1 as SGHRS and CDR2 as YFSETQ. V trimming: 3 bases; J trimming: 5 bases; junction bases outside the gene matches: 3. CDR3 sequence (DNA): TGCGCCAGCAGCTCCGGGACAGGGAACGAGCAGTACTTC. It encodes CASSSGTGNEQYF.

The chain combines TRBV24-1 with TRBJ2-5; 8 bases align to TRBD1. Germline trimming cut 3 bases from V and 0 bases from J; bases unmatched to any gene: 8. The germline gives CDR1 KGHDR, CDR2 SFDVKD. This CDR3 spans 17 amino acids. The CDR3 protein is CATSDPGTGAYQETQYF. For the CDR3, the DNA is TGTGCCACCAGTGATCCCGGGACAGGAGCGTACCAAGAGACCCAGTACTTC.

This chain uses TRBV5-1 with TRBJ1-6; 10 bases map to TRBD1. Germline lookup yields CDR1 SGHRS and CDR2 YFSETQ. V lost 4 bases to trimming and J lost 8 bases; unmatched junction nucleotides: 9. The CDR3 length is 16 residues. CDR3 nucleotide sequence: TGCGCCAGCAGCAAACGGGACAGGGGAGCAGATTCACCCCTCCACTTT. It yields the protein CASSKRDRGADSPLHF.

V usage is TRBV20-1 and J usage is TRBJ1-1; TRBD1 is a possible D gene (5 bases). V lost 3 bases, J lost 0 bases, and 8 bases lay in between. The CDR3 spans 13 residues. Germline CDR1 reads DFQATT; CDR2 reads SNEGSKA (reference sequence). CDR3 region: CSASGHMNTEAFF. DNA of the CDR3: TGCAGTGCTAGTGGACATATGAACACTGAAGCTTTCTTT.

The V gene is TRBV30, the J gene TRBJ2-1; D gene ambiguous. CDR3 size: 12 residues. V was pared by 1 base and J by 3 bases, with 4 bases between. The germline CDR1 and CDR2 sequences are GTSNPN and SVGIG (reference sequence). The CDR3, as DNA: TGTGCCTGGAGTGCCGGCTACAATGAGCAGTTCTTC. It codes for CAWSAGYNEQFF.

The V and J genes are TRBV3-1 (or the pseudogene TRBV3-2) and TRBJ2-1, with D possibly TRBD1 on 6 matching bases. CDR1 and CDR2 from the germline V gene are LGHDT and YNNKEL (reference sequence). V was trimmed by 1 base and J by 4 bases, leaving 8 bases between them. This CDR3 region has 14 residues. The DNA of the CDR3 is TGTGCCAGCAGCCAAGGGACAGCATACAATGAGCAGTTCTTC. Translating gives CASSQGTAYNEQFF.